This note documents a single TCR beta chain sequence. Antigen unknown. The protocol was immunoSEQ multiplex PCR, while the TCRdb copy is restricted to in-frame clones and leaves out a portion. Here the sample spans approximately 2.1 million clones, 90% to 95% being singletons. Trimming took 6 bases from V and 6 from J; bases not matched to a gene: 4. CDR1 MDHEN and CDR2 SYDVKM come from the germline V gene. There are 13 residues in the CDR3. These data originate in a study of shared clonotypes between healthy human individuals. Whole-study results and caveats: An expected dependence of interdonor clonotype sharing on sequencing depth was noted. All-four-donor shared clonotypes had higher generation probabilities than non-shared clonotypes did.

This chain connects TRBV28 to TRBJ2-1; 8 positions agree with TRBD2. Sequencing used naive CD4+ T cells from PBMCs. As for subset: CD45RA+ positively selected. This sequence was found in a man aged 18 to 30 in good health. Some clones in this sample may be carry-over from other donors' samples. The CDR3 region has the DNA TGTGCCAGCAGCTGGACTAGCTTCAATGAGCAGTTCTTC. This translates into CASSWTSFNEQFF.